These 11 T cell receptor beta chains originate from one sample sequenced in a study of metastatic and nonmetastatic thyroid tumors (TCRdb year 2020). None of the patients had been given any treatment before thyroid surgery. The method was PCR. The reads were generated on an Illumina HiSeq 4000. The public reads were reanalyzed by TCRdb: fastp trimming at Q25, MiXCR alignment, in-frame beta chains only. The sample contains 20,000 to 25,000 clones, about 20% of them found a single time. The top ten clones comprise roughly an eighth of the sample. The sample consisted of tumor tissue. Source of these receptors: a female donor with papillary thyroid cancer or a benign thyroid nodule (not recorded which). Some clones in this sample may be carry-over from other donors' samples.

This clone was picked up a small number of times. The V and J genes are TRBV11-2 and TRBJ2-1; TRBD2 matches at 7 bases. Looked up from germline, CDR1 is SGHAT and CDR2 is FQNNGV. The junction had 7 bases not matched to a gene; V was cut back by 2 bases and J by 0 bases. The CDR3 contains 17 residues. The CDR3 bases are TGTGCCAGCAGCTTACGGGGGGTGGGTCTCTCCTACAATGAGCAGTTCTTC. It yields the protein CASSLRGVGLSYNEQFF.

This rearrangement joins TRBV12-3 or TRBV12-4 to TRBJ1-1; D unresolved. The ends were cut back, 5 bases at V and 1 base at J, with 14 bases in the middle. This CDR3 is built from 15 residues. The CDR3, as DNA: TGTGCCAGCAGTCCCCGAGGCGAATCGAACACTGAAGCTTTCTTT. Amino acid sequence: CASSPRGESNTEAFF.

This clone was seen ten or more times. This chain uses TRBV7-6 with TRBJ1-5, with D unclear. The CDR3 has 15 residues. Germline V gives CDR1 SGHVS, CDR2 FNYEAQ. V was pared by 1 base and J by 7 bases, with 14 bases between. The CDR3 region has the DNA TGTGCCAGCAGCTTAGGGGAAGGCGGGGAACAGCCCCAGCATTTT. Translated: CASSLGEGGEQPQHF.

This clone was picked up a small number of times. J is TRBJ2-2 and V is TRBV20-1, with 9 bases identical to TRBD2. CDR1 is DFQATT, CDR2 SNEGSKA, per germline (reference sequence). The CDR3 has 17 amino acids. Losses at the gene ends were 3 bases for V and 4 bases for J; bases not matched to a gene: 12. The CDR3 protein is CSASGFLAGSVTGELFF. Here the CDR3 DNA reads TGCAGTGCTAGTGGTTTCCTAGCGGGATCCGTCACCGGGGAGCTGTTTTTT.

This clone has ten or more counts. The gene calls are TRBV6-1 and TRBJ2-3, with D uncertain. Germline V CDR1 and CDR2: MNHNS, SASEGT. Trimming stripped 8 bases from V and 2 bases from J, with 14 bases between. This CDR3 contains 14 residues. CDR3: CASGRTTATDTQYF. The CDR3 DNA reads TGTGCCAGCGGCAGGACCACTGCCACAGATACGCAGTATTTT.

In its sample, this clone was seen many times. This clone may be a read error of a much larger clone one base away. V usage is TRBV19 and J usage is TRBJ1-1; TRBD1 matches 10 bases. Germline CDR1 and CDR2: LNHDA and SQIVND (reference sequence). V was pared by 5 bases and J by 4 bases, with 7 bases of the junction left unmatched. CDR3 length equals 15 residues. For the CDR3, the DNA is TGTGCCAGTAGTGACCGGACAGGGGGGAGCACTGAAGCTTTCTTT. It translates to CASSDRTGGSTEAFF. The full variable domain, completed using reference TRBV19 and TRBJ1-1, is DGGITQSPKYLFRKEGQNVTLSCEQNLNHDAMYWYRQDPGQGLRLIYYSQIVNDFQKGDIAEGYSVSREKKESFPLTVTSAQKNPTAFYLCASSDRTGGSTEAFFGQGTRLTVV.

V and J are TRBV2 and TRBJ1-1; tentative D call: TRBD1 (5 bases). Deletions cut 5 bases from V and 4 bases from J, with 11 bases between. Germline V gene sequence: CDR1 SNHLY, CDR2 FYNNEI. The CDR3 has 13 residues. CDR3 sequence reads: CASSSSGGTEAFF. DNA for the CDR3: TGTGCCAGCAGTAGTAGTGGGGGCACTGAAGCTTTCTTT.

Ten or more counts support this clone. A much larger clone lies a single base off, so this may be a read error. The V call is TRBV4-3, the J call TRBJ1-2; TRBD1 matches 12 bases. Germline V gives CDR1 LGHNA, CDR2 YSLEER. The CDR3 runs 16 residues. The CDR3 reads CASSQKGQGANYGCTF. CDR3 DNA: TGCGCCAGCAGCCAAAAGGGACAGGGGGCCAACTATGGCTGCACCTTC.

This clone appeared a few times. Since a much larger clone is just one base distant, this may be a read error. Other DNA variants within this sample encode the same CDR3. The V and J genes are TRBV10-1 and TRBJ2-3, with 7 bases lining up with TRBD2. There are 13 residues in the CDR3. The V gene's germline CDR1 is WNHNN and CDR2 SYGVQD (reference sequence). CDR3 sequence (DNA): TGCGCCAGCAGTGGGACTAGGTCGGATACACAGTATTTT. Encoded protein: CASSGTRSDTQYF.

As regards this clone: A junction end diverges from the germline sequence, so it may reflect a read error. The chain carries TRBV28 and TRBJ2-7, with 11 bases fitting TRBD1. Per germline, CDR1 MDHEN and CDR2 SYDVKM. There are 16 residues in the CDR3. CDR3 coding DNA: TGTTCCAGCAGCCGTGCACTGGGACAGGGGGTCCACGAGCAGTACTTC. Its translation: CSSSRALGQGVHEQYF.

This clone appeared a few times. An end of the junction differs from the germline gene, which may be a read error. The CDR3 spells CAGSREDDRADGYTF. CDR3 bases: TGTGCCGGCAGTCGTGAAGATGACAGGGCGGATGGCTACACCTTC. V gene TRBV2 combines with J gene TRBJ1-2; the match to TRBD1 covers 7 bases. The CDR3 spans 15 residues. Germline-derived CDR1 and CDR2 are SNHLY and FYNNEI.